This T cell receptor beta chain stems from a study of blood T cell repertoires in COVID-19. V lost 6 bases to trimming and J lost 0 bases; unmatched junction nucleotides: 4. This CDR3 is 14 amino acids long. The germline CDR1 and CDR2 sequences are SGHTA and FQGNSA. Data came from immunoSEQ multiplex PCR; TCRdb stores just in-frame clones and leaves some out. The data hold about 75,000 clones, with over 80% observed a single time. The chain is built from TRBV7-2 and TRBJ1-1, with 7 bases lining up with TRBD1. The TCR comes from a woman between 45 and 65 years old with acute or convalescent COVID-19. The sequenced sample was peripheral blood. The CDR3 is CASSSGQLNTEAFF. The CDR3 DNA follows: TGTGCCAGCAGTTCGGGACAGTTGAACACTGAAGCTTTCTTT.